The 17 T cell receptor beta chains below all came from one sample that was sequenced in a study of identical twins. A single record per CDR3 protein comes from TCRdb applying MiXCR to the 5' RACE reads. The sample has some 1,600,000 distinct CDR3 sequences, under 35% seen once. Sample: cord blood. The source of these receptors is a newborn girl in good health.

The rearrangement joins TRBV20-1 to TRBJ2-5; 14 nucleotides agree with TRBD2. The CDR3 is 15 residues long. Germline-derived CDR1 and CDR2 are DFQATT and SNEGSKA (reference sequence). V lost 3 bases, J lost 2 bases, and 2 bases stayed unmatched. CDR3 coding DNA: TGCAGTGCTAGTAGGACTAGCGGGGGGCAAGAGACCCAGTACTTC. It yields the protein CSASRTSGGQETQYF.

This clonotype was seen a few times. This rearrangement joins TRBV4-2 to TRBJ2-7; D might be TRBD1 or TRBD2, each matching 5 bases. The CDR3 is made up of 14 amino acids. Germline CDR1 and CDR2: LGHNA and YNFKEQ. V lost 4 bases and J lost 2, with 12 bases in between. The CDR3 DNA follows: TGTGCCAGCAGCCCCCTGGTGGGACCCTACGAGCAGTACTTC. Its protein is CASSPLVGPYEQYF.

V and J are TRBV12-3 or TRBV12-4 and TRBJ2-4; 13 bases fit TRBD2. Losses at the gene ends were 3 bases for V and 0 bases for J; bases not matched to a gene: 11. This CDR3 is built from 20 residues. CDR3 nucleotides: TGTGCCAGCAGTTTTAGGCCCCGACTAGCGGGAGGTCTAGCCAAAAACATTCAGTACTTC. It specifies CASSFRPRLAGGLAKNIQYF.

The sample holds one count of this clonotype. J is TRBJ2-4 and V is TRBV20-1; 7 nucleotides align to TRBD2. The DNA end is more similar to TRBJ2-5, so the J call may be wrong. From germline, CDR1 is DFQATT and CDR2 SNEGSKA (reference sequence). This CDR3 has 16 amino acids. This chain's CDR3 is CSARGQPAGFQETQYF. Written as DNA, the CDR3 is TGCAGTGCTAGAGGACAACCAGCGGGATTTCAAGAGACCCAGTACTTC.

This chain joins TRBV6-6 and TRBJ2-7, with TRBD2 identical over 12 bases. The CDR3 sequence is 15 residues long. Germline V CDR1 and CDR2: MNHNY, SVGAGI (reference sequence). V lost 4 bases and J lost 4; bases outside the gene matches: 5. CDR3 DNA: TGTGCCAGCAGTTCTTCTAGCGGGAGGGGGTACGAGCAGTACTTC. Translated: CASSSSSGRGYEQYF.

The CDR3 DNA sequence: TGCAGTGCTAGAGAACTAGGGGCTCTCGAGACCCAGTACTTC. It codes for CSARELGALETQYF. The chain recombines TRBV20-1 with TRBJ2-5; possibly TRBD1 or TRBD2 for D (5 bases each). The germline V gene has CDR1 DFQATT and CDR2 SNEGSKA (reference sequence). The CDR3 totals 14 residues. Trimming pared 0 bases from V and 5 bases from J, leaving 13 bases between.

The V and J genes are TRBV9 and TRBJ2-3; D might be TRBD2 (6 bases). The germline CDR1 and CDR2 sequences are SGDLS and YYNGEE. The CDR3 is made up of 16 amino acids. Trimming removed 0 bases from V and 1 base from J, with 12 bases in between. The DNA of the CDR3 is TGTGCCAGCAGCGTAGGACGGGGGTGGGGCACAGATACGCAGTATTTT. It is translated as CASSVGRGWGTDTQYF.

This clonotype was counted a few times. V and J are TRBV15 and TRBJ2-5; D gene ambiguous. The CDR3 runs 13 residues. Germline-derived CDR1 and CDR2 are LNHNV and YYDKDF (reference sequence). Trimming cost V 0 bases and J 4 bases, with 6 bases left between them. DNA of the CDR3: TGTGCCACCAGCAGAGATTTGCGAGAGACCCAGTACTTC. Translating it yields CATSRDLRETQYF.

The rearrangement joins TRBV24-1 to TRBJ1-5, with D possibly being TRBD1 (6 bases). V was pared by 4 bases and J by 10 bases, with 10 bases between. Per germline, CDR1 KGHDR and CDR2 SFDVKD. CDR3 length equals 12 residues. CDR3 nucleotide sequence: TGTGCCACCAGTGACCTGACAGGCCCCCAGCATTTT. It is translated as CATSDLTGPQHF.

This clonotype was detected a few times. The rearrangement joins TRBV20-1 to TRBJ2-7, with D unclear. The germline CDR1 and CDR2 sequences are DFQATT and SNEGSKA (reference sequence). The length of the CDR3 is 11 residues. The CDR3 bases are TGCATGTTTCGAATATACTACGAGCAGTACTTC. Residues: CMFRIYYEQYF.

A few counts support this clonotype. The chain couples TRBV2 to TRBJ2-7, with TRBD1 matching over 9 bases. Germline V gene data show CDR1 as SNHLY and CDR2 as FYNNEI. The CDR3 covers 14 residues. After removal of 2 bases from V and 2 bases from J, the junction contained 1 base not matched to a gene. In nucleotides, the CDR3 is TGTGCCAGCAGTGAAACAGGGGGCGCCTACGAGCAGTACTTC. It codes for CASSETGGAYEQYF.

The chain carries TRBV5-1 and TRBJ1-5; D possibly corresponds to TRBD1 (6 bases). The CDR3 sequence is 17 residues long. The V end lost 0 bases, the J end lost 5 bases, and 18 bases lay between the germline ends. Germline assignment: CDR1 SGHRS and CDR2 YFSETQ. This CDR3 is CASSLEGQSALYQPQHF. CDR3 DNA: TGCGCCAGCAGCTTGGAAGGACAGTCAGCGCTTTATCAGCCCCAGCATTTT.

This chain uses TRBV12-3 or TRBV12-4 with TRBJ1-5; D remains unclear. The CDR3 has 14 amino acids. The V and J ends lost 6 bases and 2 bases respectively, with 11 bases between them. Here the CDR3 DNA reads TGTGCCAGCAGGCCGACCGGGCGCAATCAGCCCCAGCATTTT. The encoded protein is CASRPTGRNQPQHF.

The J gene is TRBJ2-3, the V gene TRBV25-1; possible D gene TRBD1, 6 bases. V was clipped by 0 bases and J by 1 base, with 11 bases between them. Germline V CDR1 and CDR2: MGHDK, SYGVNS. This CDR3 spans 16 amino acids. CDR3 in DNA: TGTGCCAGCAGTGAATACACAGGGCAAGGCACAGATACGCAGTATTTT. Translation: CASSEYTGQGTDTQYF.

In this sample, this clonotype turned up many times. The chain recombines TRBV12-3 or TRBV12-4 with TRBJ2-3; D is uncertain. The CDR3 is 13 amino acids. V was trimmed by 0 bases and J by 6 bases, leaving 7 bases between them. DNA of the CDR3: TGTGCCAGCAGTTTAGCGCGCTGGGATACGCAGTATTTT. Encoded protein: CASSLARWDTQYF.

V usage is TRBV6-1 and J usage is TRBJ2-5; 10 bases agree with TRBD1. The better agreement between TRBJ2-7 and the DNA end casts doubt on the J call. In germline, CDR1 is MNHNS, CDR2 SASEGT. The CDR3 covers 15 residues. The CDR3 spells CASSDRGQGGHEQYF. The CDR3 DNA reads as TGTGCCAGCAGTGACCGAGGACAGGGGGGTCACGAGCAGTACTTC.

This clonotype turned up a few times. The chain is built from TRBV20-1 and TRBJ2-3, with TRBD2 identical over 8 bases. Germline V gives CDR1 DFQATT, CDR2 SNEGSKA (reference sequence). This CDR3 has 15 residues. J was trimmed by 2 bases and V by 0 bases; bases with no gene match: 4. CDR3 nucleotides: TGCAGTGCTAGAGAGAAGCGGGGGATCACAGATACGCAGTATTTT. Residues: CSAREKRGITDTQYF.